These 17 T cell receptor beta chains share one sample of origin, sequenced in a study of T cell repertoires and HLA-DP antigens. The table came from immunoSEQ multiplex PCR; TCRdb's copy has only in-frame clones and leaves some out. The data hold some 89,000 clones, with roughly nine tenths observed a single time. Their specific antigens are unknown. What was sequenced was CD4+ T cells from PBMCs. All receptors derive from a man aged 50 to 59 in good health and CMV-seronegative.

As concerns this clone: A read error may explain this, as a much larger clone is one base away. The J gene is TRBJ1-3, the V gene TRBV7-2; D is unresolved. This CDR3 spans 13 amino acids. CDR1 is SGHTA and CDR2 is FQGNSA in the germline V gene. The V gene lost 1 base and the J gene lost 0 bases, with 1 base spanning the gap. CDR3 bases: TGTGCCAGCAGCTTAGACTCTGGAAACACCATATATTTT. Amino acids: CASSLDSGNTIYF.

The J gene is TRBJ2-7, the V gene TRBV28, with D perhaps TRBD1 (5 bases). V lost 5 bases, J lost 6 bases, and 26 bases lay in between. The length of the CDR3 is 17 residues. From germline, CDR1 is MDHEN and CDR2 SYDVKM. The CDR3 bases are TGTGCCAGCAGTCTACCCATCCCGCAGGGCAAGTTGAGCGAGCAGTACTTC. Its translation is CASSLPIPQGKLSEQYF.

V and J are TRBV23-1 and TRBJ2-1; D ambiguous. TRBV23-1 qualifies as an ORF whose function is uncertain. CDR3 length equals 17 residues. Trimming left V 1 base short and J 4 bases short, with 17 bases between. This CDR3 is CASSQYWVTSNYNEQFF. In DNA, the CDR3 is TGCGCCAGCAGTCAATATTGGGTCACCTCAAATTACAATGAGCAGTTCTTC.

In DNA, the CDR3 is TGTGCCAGCCAGAGCCCGGGCAATCAGCCCCAGCATTTT. Translating it yields CASQSPGNQPQHF. The J gene is TRBJ1-5, the V gene TRBV28; no clear D gene. V lost 8 bases and J lost 2, with 10 bases in between. Germline values: CDR1 MDHEN, CDR2 SYDVKM. The CDR3 contains 13 residues.

The chain is built from TRBV7-6 and TRBJ1-2; 7 bases match TRBD1. This CDR3 is 15 amino acids long. Germline V lookup: CDR1 SGHVS, CDR2 FNYEAQ. V trimming: 5 bases; J trimming: 5 bases; junction bases outside the gene matches: 11. CDR3 sequence (DNA): TGTGCCAGCAGCGTAACCCGGGACAGTCCTTATGGCTACACCTTC. Translated: CASSVTRDSPYGYTF.

V gene TRBV14 combines with J gene TRBJ1-1, with D perhaps matching TRBD1 (5 bases). The V end lost 4 bases, the J end lost 1 base, and 10 bases lay between the germline ends. This CDR3 comprises 14 residues. The germline CDR1 and CDR2 sequences are SGHDN and FVKESK. The CDR3 protein is CASSLPGSNTEAFF. The CDR3, as DNA: TGTGCCAGCAGCCTCCCAGGGTCGAACACTGAAGCTTTCTTT.

V and J are TRBV2 and TRBJ2-5, with D perhaps TRBD2 (6 bases). This CDR3 has 15 amino acids. Trimming shortened V by 7 bases and J by 3 bases, and 18 bases separated the two germline ends. CDR1 is SNHLY, CDR2 FYNNEI, per germline. For the CDR3, the DNA is TGTGCCAGCATACGAGGGCTTAGCGGAAAAGAGACCCAGTACTTC. This translates into CASIRGLSGKETQYF.

The J gene is TRBJ2-1, the V gene TRBV11-2; TRBD2 matches at 8 bases. The V gene end was trimmed by 9 bases and the J gene end by 7 bases; junction bases not matched to a gene: 20. The CDR3 loop spans 17 amino acids. Germline CDR1 and CDR2: SGHAT and FQNNGV. The CDR3 is CASHRQPSGSSRNEQFF. The CDR3 DNA sequence: TGTGCCAGTCACCGCCAACCCAGCGGGAGTTCGCGAAATGAGCAGTTCTTC.

V is TRBV19 and J is TRBJ2-2; 12 bases map to TRBD1. The CDR3 contains 16 residues. Germline lookup yields CDR1 LNHDA and CDR2 SQIVND (reference sequence). V was clipped by 6 bases and J by 5 bases; unmatched bases: 7. CDR3 DNA: TGTGCCAGTAGACCGGGACAGGGGGCATCAACCGGGGAGCTGTTTTTT. This sequence encodes CASRPGQGASTGELFF. Supplemented by reference TRBV19 and TRBJ2-2, the full variable domain reads DGGITQSPKYLFRKEGQNVTLSCEQNLNHDAMYWYRQDPGQGLRLIYYSQIVNDFQKGDIAEGYSVSREKKESFPLTVTSAQKNPTAFYLCASRPGQGASTGELFFGEGSRLTVL.

CDR3 region: CASSQDSLAVGSDTQYF. The CDR3 coding sequence is TGTGCCAGCAGCCAAGATTCCCTAGCGGTCGGGTCAGATACGCAGTATTTT. This sequence joins TRBV4-2 and TRBJ2-3, with 7 bases aligning to TRBD2. CDR3 length equals 17 residues. V gave up 0 bases and J gave up 4 bases; unmatched junction bases: 10. The germline CDR1 and CDR2 sequences are LGHNA and YNFKEQ.

The chain couples TRBV10-2 to TRBJ2-3; D possibly corresponds to TRBD2 (5 bases). Trimming left V 6 bases short and J 6 bases short, with 13 bases between. This CDR3 is 13 amino acids long. Germline CDR1 and CDR2: WSHSY and SAAADI. Here the CDR3 reads CASRSGSRDTQYF. The CDR3 DNA reads as TGCGCCAGCAGGTCGGGGTCCCGGGATACGCAGTATTTT.

V and J are TRBV7-2 and TRBJ2-4; 7 bases agree with TRBD2. V dropped 5 bases and J dropped 10; count of bases not matched to a gene: 5. Germline assignment: CDR1 SGHTA and CDR2 FQGNSA. The CDR3 runs 12 residues. CDR3 nucleotide sequence: TGTGCCAGCAGCCCAACGGGGGGAATTCAGTACTTC. Translated, it gives CASSPTGGIQYF. Filled out from reference TRBV7-2 and TRBJ2-4, the complete variable domain reads GAGVSQSPSNKVTEKGKDVELRCDPISGHTALYWYRQSLGQGLEFLIYFQGNSAPDKSGLPSDRFSAERTGGSVSTLTIQRTQQEDSAVYLCASSPTGGIQYFGAGTRLSVL.

This clone was detected once. The chain combines TRBV4-1 with TRBJ2-1; maybe TRBD1 (5 bases). This CDR3 contains 16 residues. Germline CDR1 MGHRA, CDR2 YSYEKL. V lost 4 bases, J lost 0 bases, and 13 bases lay in between. In DNA, the CDR3 is TGCGCCAGCAGCCCTGAGACAGCGAGCTCCTACAATGAGCAGTTCTTC. It yields the protein CASSPETASSYNEQFF.

The chain recombines TRBV5-1 with TRBJ1-5, with 10 bases aligning to TRBD1. Germline V gene data show CDR1 as SGHRS and CDR2 as YFSETQ. This CDR3 region has 14 residues. V lost 4 bases to trimming and J lost 6 bases; unmatched junction nucleotides: 4. The CDR3 DNA reads as TGCGCCAGCAGCACGGGGACAGGGGTTCAGCCCCAGCATTTT. This translates into CASSTGTGVQPQHF.

The chain is built from TRBV9 and TRBJ2-7; 8 bases are shared with TRBD2. Germline CDR1 reads SGDLS; CDR2 reads YYNGEE. The CDR3 has 16 amino acids. The junction had 8 bases not matched to a gene; V was cut back by 0 bases and J by 3 bases. For the CDR3, the DNA is TGTGCCAGCAGCGTAGGGGGAGCGGGAGATGTCTACGAGCAGTACTTC. This gives the protein CASSVGGAGDVYEQYF.

The V gene is TRBV9, the J gene TRBJ2-7; TRBD1 might be the D (6 bases). This CDR3 has 14 residues. Trimming shortened V by 0 bases and J by 2 bases, and 9 bases separated the two germline ends. The germline gives CDR1 SGDLS, CDR2 YYNGEE. CDR3 amino acids: CASSVETGPYEQYF. The DNA for the CDR3 is TGTGCCAGCAGCGTAGAGACAGGCCCCTACGAGCAGTACTTC.

The V and J genes are TRBV2 and TRBJ1-5; D gene ambiguous. This CDR3 has 18 amino acids. The V end lost 0 bases, the J end lost 1 base, and 16 bases lay between the germline ends. In germline, CDR1 is SNHLY, CDR2 FYNNEI. For the CDR3, the DNA is TGTGCCAGCAGTGAAGCGCTTATGGGAGAACTCAGCAATCAGCCCCAGCATTTT. As protein: CASSEALMGELSNQPQHF.